Below, 10 T cell receptor beta chains from the same sample are listed, as sequenced in a study of blood T cell repertoires in COVID-19. Repertoires were generated with immunoSEQ multiplex PCR, while TCRdb's copy carries only in-frame clones and drops some. Of about 52,000 clones detected, 85% to 90% appear once; the ten largest clones hold 14%. The sequencing input was peripheral blood. The receptors derive from a man between 65 and 85 years old with acute or convalescent COVID-19.

J is TRBJ1-1 and V is TRBV19; 7 bases line up with TRBD1. J was trimmed by 5 bases and V by 8 bases; bases with no gene match: 14. This CDR3 has 15 residues. Germline V lookup: CDR1 LNHDA, CDR2 SQIVND (reference sequence). This CDR3 reads CASWTVRGGGTEAFF. The CDR3 coding sequence is TGTGCCAGTTGGACCGTTCGAGGGGGCGGAACTGAAGCTTTCTTT.

The chain carries TRBV10-3 and TRBJ2-5, with TRBD1 identical over 10 bases. Looked up from germline, CDR1 is ENHRY and CDR2 is SYGVKD. Trimming removed 4 bases from V and 5 bases from J; junction bases left unmatched: 7. The CDR3 covers 15 residues. DNA of the CDR3: TGTGCCATCAGTGGGGGACAGGGGCTAAGGGAGACCCAGTACTTC. Amino acid sequence: CAISGGQGLRETQYF.

CDR3 sequence: CASSDGTGGTGEAFF. CDR3 bases: TGTGCCAGCAGCGACGGGACAGGGGGAACGGGTGAAGCTTTCTTT. This chain links TRBV5-4 with TRBJ1-1, with 11 bases fitting TRBD1. V was pared by 4 bases and J by 7 bases, with 9 bases of the junction left unmatched. The CDR3 spans 15 residues. Per germline, CDR1 SGHNT and CDR2 YYREEE (reference sequence).

This chain's CDR3 is CASSSPGTGVEAFF. CDR3 nucleotides: TGTGCCAGCAGCTCACCCGGGACAGGGGTTGAAGCTTTCTTT. V usage is TRBV11-2 and J usage is TRBJ1-1; 10 positions match TRBD1. CDR1 is SGHAT and CDR2 is FQNNGV in the germline V gene. This CDR3 comprises 14 residues. The trim removed 4 bases at V and 7 bases at J, leaving 6 bases unmatched. Full variable domain (missing parts from reference TRBV11-2 and TRBJ1-1): EAGVAQSPRYKIIEKRQSVAFWCNPISGHATLYWYQQILGQGPKLLIQFQNNGVVDDSQLPKDRFSAERLKGVDSTLKIQPAKLEDSAVYLCASSSPGTGVEAFFGQGTRLTVV.

V and J are TRBV29-1 and TRBJ2-1, with TRBD1 matching 7 bases. The germline gives CDR1 SQVTM, CDR2 ANQGSEA. V was clipped by 0 bases and J by 5 bases; unmatched bases: 7. CDR3 length equals 15 residues. The CDR3 loop is CSVEEQGNTDNEQFF. CDR3 nucleotides: TGCAGCGTTGAAGAACAGGGGAATACGGACAATGAGCAGTTCTTC.

J is TRBJ1-2 and V is TRBV5-5, with 8 bases aligning to TRBD1. Germline loops: CDR1 SGHKS, CDR2 YYEKEE (reference sequence). V lost 4 bases and J lost 3; bases outside the gene matches: 11. This CDR3 is 16 amino acids long. The CDR3 spells CASSRGTGTTHYGYTF. CDR3 nucleotide sequence: TGTGCCAGCAGCCGCGGGACAGGCACTACCCACTATGGCTACACCTTC.

The rearrangement uses TRBV6-5 and TRBJ1-5, with D hard to call. This CDR3 contains 15 residues. Per germline, CDR1 MNHEY and CDR2 SVGAGI. The V end lost 6 bases, the J end lost 1 base, and 13 bases lay between the germline ends. The CDR3 DNA reads as TGTGCCAGCAGGAGGGATTTTGGGAGCAATCAGCCCCAGCATTTT. This sequence encodes CASRRDFGSNQPQHF.

This rearrangement joins TRBV4-2 to TRBJ1-6; perhaps TRBD1 as D (5 bases). The CDR3 totals 17 residues. Trimming pared 3 bases from V and 0 bases from J, leaving 12 bases between. From germline, CDR1 is LGHNA and CDR2 YNFKEQ. Here the CDR3 reads CASSQRQGHSYNSPLHF. The CDR3, as DNA: TGTGCCAGCAGCCAGCGGCAGGGCCACTCCTATAATTCACCCCTCCACTTT.

This chain connects TRBV6-6 to TRBJ2-2, with 8 bases identical to TRBD1. Germline CDR1 MNHNY, CDR2 SVGAGI (reference sequence). V shed 5 bases, J shed 4 bases, and the junction held 6 bases outside the gene matches. CDR3 length: 15 amino acids. The DNA of the CDR3 is TGTGCCAGCAGTAACGGACAGGGACTCACCGGGGAGCTGTTTTTT. Its protein is CASSNGQGLTGELFF.

The chain combines TRBV5-4 with TRBJ2-5, with a weak D call TRBD2 (5 bases). Trimming cost V 4 bases and J 9 bases, with 13 bases left between them. The length of the CDR3 is 12 residues. Germline V CDR1 and CDR2: SGHNT, YYREEE (reference sequence). The CDR3 DNA is TGTGCCAGCAGCGCAGGATGGGAGTCCCAGTACTTC. Residues: CASSAGWESQYF. The whole variable domain, remainder taken from reference TRBV5-4 and TRBJ2-5, is ETGVTQSPTHLIKTRGQQVTLRCSSQSGHNTVSWYQQALGQGPQFIFQYYREEENGRGNFPPRFSGLQFPNYSSELNVNALELDDSALYLCASSAGWESQYFGPGTRLLVL.